The 21 T cell receptor beta chains below were found in one sample sequenced in a study of vaccination and CD4 T cells after COVID-19. Treatment described: 10-day PBMC culture with coronavirus spike peptide pools or control peptides (ViraFEST assay). The antigens these receptors bind are not known. Researchers used the Oncomine TCR Beta short-read assay to sequence DNA from cultured CD4+ T cells. TCRdb reprocessed the PCR reads via MiXCR and lists one record per CDR3 protein. The repertoire has 14,000 or so distinct CDR3 sequences, roughly 71% of them found once; the top ten carry roughly 20%. The sequencing input was CD4+ T cells from blood, cultured in vitro. The receptors stem from a human donor who had recovered from COVID-19.

This rearrangement joins TRBV7-2 to TRBJ2-7, with D hard to call. The germline V gene encodes CDR1 SGHTA and CDR2 FQGNSA. The CDR3 is 13 amino acids. V lost 2 bases, J lost 7 bases, and 12 bases lay in between. The CDR3 loop reads CASSLNRWGEQYF. In DNA form, the CDR3 reads TGTGCCAGCAGCTTAAACAGATGGGGAGAGCAGTACTTC.

The chain employs TRBV12-3 or TRBV12-4 and TRBJ1-5; tentative D call: TRBD1 (6 bases). This CDR3 contains 15 residues. Trimming removed 6 bases from V and 3 bases from J, with 15 bases in between. CDR3 loop: CASRGGTSDNQPQHF. For the CDR3, the DNA is TGTGCCAGCAGGGGGGGGACATCTGACAATCAGCCCCAGCATTTT.

V and J are TRBV27 and TRBJ2-5; D may be TRBD2 (5 bases). There are 13 residues in the CDR3. CDR1 is MNHEY, CDR2 SMNVEV, per germline (reference sequence). With 3 bases removed from V and 5 bases from J, the gap between germline ends came to 10 bases. The CDR3 DNA follows: TGTGCCAGCAGTTTTGCGGGCGCGGAGACCCAGTACTTC. Translating gives CASSFAGAETQYF.

This chain joins TRBV29-1 and TRBJ1-2; D uncertain. There are 12 residues in the CDR3. CDR1 SQVTM and CDR2 ANQGSEA come from the germline V gene. With 7 bases removed from V and 4 bases from J, the gap between germline ends came to 13 bases. The CDR3 loop reads CSAGRSSYGYTF. CDR3 coding DNA: TGCAGCGCCGGGAGGAGTTCCTATGGCTACACCTTC. Based on the CDR3 plus reference TRBV29-1 and TRBJ1-2, the full variable domain is SAVISQKPSRDICQRGTSLTIQCQVDSQVTMMFWYRQQPGQSLTLIATANQGSEATYESGFVIDKFPISRPNLTFSTLTVSNMSPEDSSIYLCSAGRSSYGYTFGSGTRLTVV.

This clonotype is medium-sized by share. This rearrangement joins TRBV7-2 to TRBJ1-2, with 7 nucleotides matching TRBD1. This CDR3 is 16 amino acids long. V lost 5 bases to trimming and J lost 7 bases; unmatched junction nucleotides: 16. Per germline, CDR1 SGHTA and CDR2 FQGNSA. The CDR3 sequence: CASSPYHAGGSSGYTF. The CDR3 DNA is TGTGCCAGCAGCCCCTACCACGCAGGGGGGTCCAGTGGCTACACCTTC.

This chain uses TRBV19 with TRBJ2-7, with unresolved D. V was shortened by 7 bases and J by 2 bases, with 15 bases between the two germline ends. The CDR3 sequence is 14 residues long. Germline V gives CDR1 LNHDA, CDR2 SQIVND (reference sequence). CDR3: CASKGQATTYEQYF. The CDR3 region has the DNA TGTGCCAGTAAGGGCCAGGCCACCACCTACGAGCAGTACTTC.

V gene TRBV28 combines with J gene TRBJ1-2; a possible D gene is TRBD1 (6 bases). Germline V gene sequence: CDR1 MDHEN, CDR2 SYDVKM. Trimming took 8 bases from V and 8 from J, leaving 18 bases between them. CDR3 length: 13 residues. The CDR3 DNA reads as TGTGCCAGCCGGCGGGGGGCGTTCGACGGCTACACCTTC. Its protein is CASRRGAFDGYTF.

The chain combines TRBV6-1 with TRBJ1-1; 7 bases align to TRBD1. Per germline, CDR1 MNHNS and CDR2 SASEGT. This CDR3 comprises 15 residues. With V trimmed by 6 bases and J by 0 bases, 7 bases remained unmatched. The chain's CDR3 is CASRVQGVLNTEAFF. The CDR3 nucleotides are TGTGCCAGCAGGGTTCAGGGGGTGCTGAACACTGAAGCTTTCTTT.

This sequence joins TRBV20-1 and TRBJ1-6; a possible D gene is TRBD1 (6 bases). The V gene's germline CDR1 is DFQATT and CDR2 SNEGSKA (reference sequence). Trimming removed 3 bases at V and 6 bases at J, with 9 bases between. This CDR3 contains 13 residues. CDR3 sequence: CSARRDTNSPLHF. The CDR3 DNA follows: TGCAGTGCTAGGCGGGACACTAATTCACCCCTCCACTTT.

By frequency in the sample, this clonotype is medium-sized. CDR3: CASSLKGGPSYEQYF. Written as DNA, the CDR3 is TGTGCCAGCAGCTTAAAAGGGGGCCCCTCCTACGAGCAGTACTTC. V gene TRBV7-2 combines with J gene TRBJ2-7; TRBD1 matches at 7 bases. CDR1 is SGHTA, CDR2 FQGNSA, per germline. The CDR3 consists of 15 residues. Trimming took 2 bases from V and 0 from J; bases not matched to a gene: 4.

This clonotype was observed a handful of times. The CDR3: CASSLIRGTSSYNEQFF. The CDR3 coding sequence is TGTGCCAGCAGCTTGATAAGAGGGACGAGCTCCTACAATGAGCAGTTCTTC. V usage is TRBV5-8 and J usage is TRBJ2-1, with D perhaps assigned TRBD1 or TRBD2 (5 bases each). The CDR3 runs to 17 residues. Trimming took off 1 base at V and 0 bases at J, with 14 bases between the two ends. Germline CDR1 reads SGHTS; CDR2 reads YDEGEE. Full variable domain (outside the CDR3, taken from reference TRBV5-8 and TRBJ2-1): EAGVTQSPTHLIKTRGQQATLRCSPISGHTSVYWYQQALGLGLQFLLWYDEGEERNRGNFPPRFSGRQFPNYSSELNVNALELEDSALYLCASSLIRGTSSYNEQFFGPGTRLTVL.

The chain recombines TRBV24-1 with TRBJ2-5, with D perhaps assigned TRBD1 or TRBD2 (6 bases each). V dropped 4 bases and J dropped 5 bases, with 19 bases sitting between them. The germline V gene encodes CDR1 KGHDR and CDR2 SFDVKD. The CDR3 length is 16 residues. The CDR3 is CATSDRRETRGETQYF. DNA of the CDR3: TGTGCCACCAGTGACCGTCGGGAGACTAGGGGGGAGACCCAGTACTTC.

The rearrangement uses TRBV7-6 and TRBJ1-2, with D tentatively TRBD1 (6 bases). The V gene's germline CDR1 is SGHVS and CDR2 FNYEAQ. This CDR3 comprises 16 residues. V lost 5 bases, J lost 5 bases, and 21 bases lay in between. CDR3 DNA: TGTGCCAGCAGCCTAACGAGGGACCAGAGGGGGTATGGCTACACCTTC. Protein sequence: CASSLTRDQRGYGYTF.

V and J are TRBV7-2 and TRBJ2-5, with unresolved D. The CDR3 has 12 residues. Trimming cost V 5 bases and J 5 bases, with 9 bases left between them. The germline gives CDR1 SGHTA, CDR2 FQGNSA. The CDR3 bases are TGTGCCAGCAGCCAAAAGGGCGAGACCCAGTACTTC. Residues: CASSQKGETQYF. Variable domain in full (rest from reference TRBV7-2 and TRBJ2-5): GAGVSQSPSNKVTEKGKDVELRCDPISGHTALYWYRQSLGQGLEFLIYFQGNSAPDKSGLPSDRFSAERTGGSVSTLTIQRTQQEDSAVYLCASSQKGETQYFGPGTRLLVL.

This clonotype was counted only a few times. This sequence joins TRBV20-1 and TRBJ2-1, with 9 bases that match TRBD2. The junction had 6 bases not matched to a gene; V was cut back by 6 bases and J by 3 bases. This CDR3 contains 14 residues. Germline CDR1 DFQATT, CDR2 SNEGSKA (reference sequence). For the CDR3, the DNA is TGCAGTGCCCGAGCGGGAGGCCACTACAATGAGCAGTTCTTC. It codes for CSARAGGHYNEQFF.

The chain is built from TRBV5-8 and TRBJ2-5; D is perhaps TRBD1 (6 bases). CDR1 is SGHTS and CDR2 is YDEGEE in the germline V gene. Trimming shortened V by 6 bases and J by 4 bases, and 10 bases separated the two germline ends. The CDR3 consists of 12 residues. This CDR3 is CASIYRAETQYF. The CDR3 nucleotides are TGTGCCAGCATTTACAGGGCAGAGACCCAGTACTTC. Drawing the rest from reference TRBV5-8 and TRBJ2-5, the complete variable domain is EAGVTQSPTHLIKTRGQQATLRCSPISGHTSVYWYQQALGLGLQFLLWYDEGEERNRGNFPPRFSGRQFPNYSSELNVNALELEDSALYLCASIYRAETQYFGPGTRLLVL.

This chain uses TRBV6-2 or TRBV6-3 with TRBJ1-5, with D tentatively TRBD1 (6 bases). V was pared by 5 bases and J by 7 bases, with 18 bases between. The CDR3 extends over 15 amino acids. The germline V gene encodes CDR1 MNHEY and CDR2 SVGEGT. The CDR3 region is CASSPQGKGGQPQHF. DNA for the CDR3: TGTGCCAGCAGTCCCCAGGGGAAGGGTGGGCAGCCCCAGCATTTT.

In this sample, this clonotype turned up once. The rearrangement uses TRBV6-1 and TRBJ1-5, with D unclear. The CDR3 is made up of 13 amino acids. Trimming pared 6 bases from V and 1 base from J, leaving 7 bases between. Germline CDR1 reads MNHNS; CDR2 reads SASEGT. The CDR3 sequence is CASRSLSNQPQHF. CDR3 coding DNA: TGTGCCAGCAGATCACTGAGCAATCAGCCCCAGCATTTT.

The chain combines TRBV20-1 with TRBJ2-4; 9 bases line up with TRBD2. Germline CDR1 DFQATT, CDR2 SNEGSKA (reference sequence). With V trimmed by 6 bases and J by 0 bases, 12 bases remained unmatched. The CDR3 contains 17 residues. The CDR3 sequence: CSASTSGRALAKNIQYF. CDR3 DNA sequence: TGCAGTGCGTCGACTAGCGGACGGGCTCTAGCCAAAAACATTCAGTACTTC.

The chain carries TRBV20-1 and TRBJ1-4; no reliable D call. V was pared by 3 bases and J by 7 bases, with 12 bases between. The CDR3 spans 13 residues. Germline CDR1 is DFQATT and CDR2 is SNEGSKA (reference sequence). The CDR3 DNA follows: TGCAGTGCTAGTAAAGGGTCGACTGAAAAACTGTTTTTT. Translated, it gives CSASKGSTEKLFF.

This chain links TRBV7-9 with TRBJ2-7, with D perhaps matching TRBD1 (7 bases). Germline V gene lookup returns CDR1 SEHNR and CDR2 FQNEAQ (reference sequence). The V end lost 3 bases, the J end lost 2 bases, and 11 bases lay between the germline ends. This CDR3 is 14 amino acids long. The CDR3 loop reads CASSLQGGAYEQYF. The CDR3 region has the DNA TGTGCCAGCAGCTTGCAGGGGGGCGCCTACGAGCAGTACTTC.